This TCR beta chain stems from a study of tumor and adjacent non-tumor tissue in lung cancer. Study-level background: Patients comprised eleven to twelve adenocarcinoma, 2 squamous cell carcinoma and 1 small cell lung cancer. Some 4.2 million productive TCRbeta reads were obtained per sample on average.

The template was RNA from unsorted bulk tissue. Distant lung tissue was collected more than 3 cm away from the tumor edge. Regarding the study as a whole: TCR diversity was significantly greater in tumor than normal lung tissue.

Germline V lookup: CDR1 MGHRA, CDR2 YSYEKL. The V gene lost 1 base and the J gene lost 1 base, with 17 bases spanning the gap. This CDR3 comprises 18 residues. Three rounds of nested PCR, following a modified ARM-PCR protocol, produced the TCRbeta library. TCRdb independently ran MiXCR on the multiplex PCR reads; one entry per CDR3 protein. The table includes over 35,000 distinct CDR3 sequences, around three fifths detected once. This clonotype was counted between two and nine times. Its antigen is unidentified. A read error is possible here, since a much larger clone lies one base away. The TCR sequence derives from a man aged 50-60 years with non-small cell lung cancer. Specimen: distant non-tumor lung tissue. The chain couples TRBV4-1 to TRBJ2-4, with D tentatively TRBD1 (7 bases). The DNA for the CDR3 is TGCGCCAGCAGCCAAGTAGTGGGTTCAGGGGGGGCCAAAAACATTCAGTACTTC. Protein sequence: CASSQVVGSGGAKNIQYF.